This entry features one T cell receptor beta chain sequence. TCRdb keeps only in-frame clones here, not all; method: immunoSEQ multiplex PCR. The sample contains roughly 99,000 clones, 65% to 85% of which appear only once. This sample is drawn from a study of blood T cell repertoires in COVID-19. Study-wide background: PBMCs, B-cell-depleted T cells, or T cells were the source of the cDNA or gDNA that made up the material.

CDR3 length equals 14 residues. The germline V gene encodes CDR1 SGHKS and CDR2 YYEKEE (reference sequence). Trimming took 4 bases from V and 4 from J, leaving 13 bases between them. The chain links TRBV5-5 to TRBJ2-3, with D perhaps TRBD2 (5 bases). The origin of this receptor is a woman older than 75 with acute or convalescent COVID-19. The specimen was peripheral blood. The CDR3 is CASSLRERADTQYF. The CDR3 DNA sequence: TGTGCCAGCAGCCTAAGGGAGAGGGCAGATACGCAGTATTTT. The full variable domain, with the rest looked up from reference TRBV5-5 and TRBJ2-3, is DAGVTQSPTHLIKTRGQQVTLRCSPISGHKSVSWYQQVLGQGPQFIFQYYEKEERGRGNFPDRFSARQFPNYSSELNVNALLLGDSALYLCASSLRERADTQYFGPGTRLTVL.